These 19 T cell receptor beta chains came from one sample sequenced in a study of T cell responses to AZD1222 COVID-19 vaccine. The repertoire was sequenced with immunoSEQ multiplex PCR; TCRdb's copy has only in-frame clones and lacks some. The data contain roughly 35,000 clones, 75% to 90% of them singletons. The source material was peripheral blood, sampled on day 0 of AZD1222 vaccination. These receptor sequences come from an adult in good health.

V gene TRBV3-1 (or the pseudogene TRBV3-2) combines with J gene TRBJ1-5; 7 positions agree with TRBD1. This CDR3 comprises 16 residues. Per the germline V gene, CDR1 is LGHDT and CDR2 is YNNKEL (reference sequence). The V segment lost 3 bases and the J segment 0 bases; nucleotides outside the gene matches: 5. The CDR3 sequence is CASSHPGQNSNQPQHF. The CDR3 nucleotides are TGTGCCAGCAGCCACCCGGGACAGAATAGCAATCAGCCCCAGCATTTT.

The V call is TRBV28, the J call TRBJ1-1, with no clear D. The germline V and J ends were trimmed by 3 bases and 6 bases, with 8 bases remaining between them. This CDR3 comprises 12 residues. Germline V gene sequence: CDR1 MDHEN, CDR2 SYDVKM. CDR3 loop: CASSFERSEAFF. The DNA for the CDR3 is TGTGCCAGCAGTTTCGAGCGCTCTGAAGCTTTCTTT.

This sequence joins TRBV13 and TRBJ2-6; 7 positions match TRBD1. Germline lookup yields CDR1 PRHDT and CDR2 FYEKMQ (reference sequence). V was pared by 3 bases and J by 1 base, with 3 bases of the junction left unmatched. This CDR3 contains 16 residues. CDR3 in DNA: TGTGCCAGCAGCTTGCTGGGACAGTCTGGGGCCAACGTCCTGACTTTC. This sequence encodes CASSLLGQSGANVLTF.

V is TRBV9 and J is TRBJ1-3; D unresolved. Germline V gene lookup returns CDR1 SGDLS and CDR2 YYNGEE. The CDR3 loop spans 16 amino acids. The V gene lost 3 bases and the J gene lost 2 bases, with 15 bases spanning the gap. The CDR3 is CASSAEGGVAGNTIYF. CDR3 in DNA: TGTGCCAGCAGCGCCGAGGGCGGGGTAGCTGGAAACACCATATATTTT.

This clone was seen just once. The genes are TRBV21-1 and TRBJ1-1. TRBV21-1 is a pseudogene locus. This CDR3 region has 15 residues. CDR3 nucleotide sequence: TGTGCCAGCAGCAAAGTCCAAGAACCAAACACTGAAGCTTTCTTT. Protein sequence: CASSKVQEPNTEAFF.

This clone has just a few counts. The chain links TRBV2 to TRBJ2-7; no firm D call. The CDR3 spans 14 residues. Germline CDR1 reads SNHLY; CDR2 reads FYNNEI. V gave up 3 bases and J gave up 2 bases, with 11 bases separating them. Written as DNA, the CDR3 is TGTGCCAGCAGTGAGGTCTTTAAACCCTACGAGCAGTACTTC. As protein: CASSEVFKPYEQYF. The full variable domain, with the rest looked up from reference TRBV2 and TRBJ2-7, is EPEVTQTPSHQVTQMGQEVILRCVPISNHLYFYWYRQILGQKVEFLVSFYNNEISEKSEIFDDQFSVERPDGSNFTLKIRSTKLEDSAMYFCASSEVFKPYEQYFGPGTRLTVT.

The V gene is TRBV4-2, the J gene TRBJ2-7; D is unclear. This CDR3 is 18 amino acids long. V gave up 0 bases and J gave up 0 bases, with 18 bases separating them. Per the germline V gene, CDR1 is LGHNA and CDR2 is YNFKEQ. CDR3 bases: TGTGCCAGCAGCCAAGAAGTGCTGGGCCCTCTCGGCTCCTACGAGCAGTACTTC. This encodes CASSQEVLGPLGSYEQYF.

V and J are TRBV19 and TRBJ1-6; a possible D gene is TRBD1 (5 bases). Germline values: CDR1 LNHDA, CDR2 SQIVND (reference sequence). Trimming took 5 bases from V and 2 from J, leaving 13 bases between them. The CDR3 spans 16 residues. CDR3 sequence reads: CASSPGEGAYNSPLHF. CDR3 nucleotides: TGTGCCAGTAGTCCCGGGGAAGGGGCCTATAATTCACCCCTCCACTTT.

The chain recombines TRBV6-5 with TRBJ1-2; D may be TRBD1 (5 bases). V lost 11 bases and J 2 bases, leaving 18 bases between the germline ends. Germline-derived CDR1 and CDR2 are MNHEY and SVGAGI. This CDR3 spans 14 amino acids. CDR3 residues: CAGEAEQGNYGYTF. The DNA for the CDR3 is TGTGCCGGGGAGGCAGAGCAGGGAAACTATGGCTACACCTTC.

Only one count was recorded for this clone. The V call is TRBV5-4, the J call TRBJ2-2; 10 nucleotides align to TRBD1. J gave up 5 bases and V 4 bases, and 8 bases lay outside the gene matches. The CDR3 totals 16 residues. Germline V CDR1 and CDR2: SGHNT, YYREEE (reference sequence). The CDR3 spells CASSTETGGVTGELFF. DNA for the CDR3: TGTGCCAGCAGCACCGAGACAGGGGGCGTGACCGGGGAGCTGTTTTTT.

The chain couples TRBV28 to TRBJ2-7; D might be TRBD1 or TRBD2, each matching 6 bases. Trimming left V 7 bases short and J 5 bases short, with 21 bases between. The CDR3 consists of 15 residues. Germline V CDR1 and CDR2: MDHEN, SYDVKM. CDR3 bases: TGTGCCAGCATCCTAGGAGGGGGGCCGTCTCACGAGCAGTACTTC. Encoded protein: CASILGGGPSHEQYF.

The CDR3 DNA reads as TGTGCCAGCAGTGACCTCGGACAGGGTGATGGCTACACCTTC. Translated, it gives CASSDLGQGDGYTF. This chain links TRBV6-1 with TRBJ1-2; 8 bases map to TRBD1. This CDR3 spans 14 amino acids. Germline-derived CDR1 and CDR2 are MNHNS and SASEGT. V lost 3 bases, J lost 6 bases, and 6 bases stayed unmatched.

The chain couples TRBV19 to TRBJ1-6; D possibly corresponds to TRBD1 (6 bases). V gave up 3 bases and J gave up 6 bases, with 9 bases separating them. Germline CDR1 LNHDA, CDR2 SQIVND (reference sequence). The CDR3 has 14 residues. CDR3 residues: CASSIRDTNSPLHF. CDR3 coding DNA: TGTGCCAGTAGTATCCGGGACACTAATTCACCCCTCCACTTT.

The V gene is TRBV10-3, the J gene TRBJ1-4; 7 bases agree with TRBD1. This CDR3 contains 15 residues. Losses at the gene ends were 10 bases for V and 0 bases for J; bases not matched to a gene: 8. Germline lookup yields CDR1 ENHRY and CDR2 SYGVKD. The CDR3 spells CATWTGLATNEKLFF. The CDR3 coding sequence is TGTGCCACGTGGACAGGATTAGCAACTAATGAAAAACTGTTTTTT.

The chain links TRBV27 to TRBJ2-5; D is perhaps TRBD1 (5 bases). The CDR3 extends over 15 amino acids. Looked up from germline, CDR1 is MNHEY and CDR2 is SMNVEV (reference sequence). The V gene lost 3 bases and the J gene lost 1 base, with 12 bases spanning the gap. CDR3 bases: TGTGCCAGCAGTTTTTTCCCAGGGTCCCAAGAGACCCAGTACTTC. Its protein is CASSFFPGSQETQYF.

The rearrangement uses TRBV7-2 and TRBJ1-2; D is unclear. The CDR3 length is 11 residues. Germline values: CDR1 SGHTA, CDR2 FQGNSA. V was trimmed by 5 bases and J by 4 bases, leaving 5 bases between them. The CDR3 DNA reads as TGTGCCAGCAGCCCTTTCTATGGCTACACCTTC. Translating gives CASSPFYGYTF.

V gene TRBV19 combines with J gene TRBJ2-3; TRBD2 agrees at 10 bases. This CDR3 has 15 residues. CDR1 LNHDA and CDR2 SQIVND come from the germline V gene (reference sequence). The V and J ends lost 6 bases and 7 bases, in that order; junction bases with no gene match: 10. The CDR3 loop reads CASRTLAGESNTQYF. The CDR3 DNA sequence: TGTGCCAGTAGAACCCTAGCGGGAGAGTCAAATACGCAGTATTTT.

This chain joins TRBV11-2 and TRBJ1-4, with D possibly being TRBD1 (6 bases). V lost 4 bases, J lost 1 base, and 10 bases lay in between. The germline CDR1 and CDR2 sequences are SGHAT and FQNNGV. The CDR3 spans 15 residues. The CDR3 spells CASSSIRGTNEKLFF. CDR3 bases: TGTGCCAGCAGCTCGATCAGGGGAACTAATGAAAAACTGTTTTTT.

This CDR3 reads CASSLAPPREQFF. The CDR3 bases are TGTGCCAGCAGCTTAGCCCCCCCACGTGAGCAGTTCTTC. This rearrangement joins TRBV7-8 to TRBJ2-1, with D hard to call. CDR1 and CDR2 (germline): SGHVS, FQNEAQ. V lost 0 bases to trimming and J lost 9 bases, with 9 bases between them. The CDR3 has 13 amino acids.